This passage covers 30 T cell receptor beta chains from one sample sequenced in a study of T cell changes during pregnancy in multiple sclerosis. Sequencing used immunoSEQ multiplex PCR; TCRdb keeps in-frame clones, though not all of them. The sample comprises about 68,000 clones, roughly 92% of which are singletons, and over 3.5% rests with the top ten. Sequencing was performed on peripheral blood, taken after pregnancy. The receptors come from a female donor in good health, enrolled as a control in a pregnancy study.

The chain is built from TRBV28 and TRBJ2-7; unclear D gene. Germline values: CDR1 MDHEN, CDR2 SYDVKM. Between the trimmed V and J ends, which lost 2 bases and 4 bases, there was a span of 6 bases. This CDR3 is 12 amino acids long. The CDR3 is CASSLGRYEQYF. In DNA, the CDR3 is TGTGCCAGCAGTTTAGGTCGGTACGAGCAGTACTTC.

V and J are TRBV28 and TRBJ2-7; D not certain. This CDR3 has 14 amino acids. V lost 2 bases to trimming and J lost 5 bases, with 13 bases between them. Germline V gene lookup returns CDR1 MDHEN and CDR2 SYDVKM. The CDR3 here is CASSLIQFLNEQYF. The CDR3 DNA reads TGTGCCAGCAGTTTAATTCAGTTTTTGAACGAGCAGTACTTC. The variable domain in full, completed from reference TRBV28 and TRBJ2-7, reads DVKVTQSSRYLVKRTGEKVFLECVQDMDHENMFWYRQDPGLGLRLIYFSYDVKMKEKGDIPEGYSVSREKKERFSLILESASTNQTSMYLCASSLIQFLNEQYFGPGTRLTVT.

The genes are TRBV18 and TRBJ2-3; D remains ambiguous. CDR1 is KGHSH, CDR2 LQKENI, per germline. The CDR3 contains 13 residues. V was trimmed by 0 bases and J by 4 bases, leaving 5 bases between them. CDR3 in DNA: TGTGCCAGCTCACCACCATCGGCAGATACGCAGTATTTT. Translated, it gives CASSPPSADTQYF. Filled out from reference TRBV18 and TRBJ2-3, the complete variable domain reads NAGVMQNPRHLVRRRGQEARLRCSPMKGHSHVYWYRQLPEEGLKFMVYLQKENIIDESGMPKERFSAEFPKEGPSILRIQQVVRGDSAAYFCASSPPSADTQYFGPGTRLTVL.

The chain employs TRBV6-5 and TRBJ2-1; 9 nucleotides align to TRBD2. Per the germline V gene, CDR1 is MNHEY and CDR2 is SVGAGI. This CDR3 is built from 15 residues. Germline trimming cut 6 bases from V and 9 bases from J; bases unmatched to any gene: 12. CDR3 DNA: TGTGCCAGCAGCCGGGGGAGCGGGGGGACTAGTGAGCAGTTCTTC. This translates into CASSRGSGGTSEQFF.

The chain recombines TRBV11-2 with TRBJ1-4; 7 bases map to TRBD1. Germline-derived CDR1 and CDR2 are SGHAT and FQNNGV. V lost 4 bases and J lost 3; bases outside the gene matches: 2. This CDR3 is built from 14 residues. CDR3 in amino acids: CASSSGTANEKLFF. In nucleotides, the CDR3 is TGTGCCAGCAGCTCCGGGACAGCTAATGAAAAACTGTTTTTT.

The genes are TRBV5-1 and TRBJ2-2, with D possibly matching TRBD2 (5 bases). The CDR3 consists of 12 residues. Trimming shortened V by 6 bases and J by 6 bases, and 9 bases separated the two germline ends. The V gene's germline CDR1 is SGHRS and CDR2 YFSETQ. Here the CDR3 DNA reads TGCGCCAGCATGTCCGGGGCCGGGGAGCTGTTTTTT. Protein: CASMSGAGELFF.

The chain combines TRBV6-6 with TRBJ2-7, with 7 bases matching TRBD2. Germline loops: CDR1 MNHNY, CDR2 SVGAGI (reference sequence). Trimming removed 0 bases from V and 7 bases from J; junction bases left unmatched: 9. The CDR3 extends over 15 amino acids. CDR3 in amino acids: CASSYSGGGPGEQYF. For the CDR3, the DNA is TGTGCCAGCAGTTACTCGGGGGGAGGGCCGGGTGAGCAGTACTTC.

The chain links TRBV7-9 to TRBJ2-5; D unresolved. This CDR3 is 13 amino acids long. Germline V gene sequence: CDR1 SEHNR, CDR2 FQNEAQ (reference sequence). The V end was cut by 7 bases, the J end by 4 bases, with 13 bases between. CDR3 in DNA: TGTGCCAGCACGATGGAGACTCTAGAGACCCAGTACTTC. Protein product: CASTMETLETQYF.

The chain joins TRBV7-2 to TRBJ1-2; D might be TRBD1 (6 bases). V lost 4 bases to trimming and J lost 5 bases, with 14 bases between them. This CDR3 is built from 14 residues. Germline loops: CDR1 SGHTA, CDR2 FQGNSA. The CDR3 loop is CASSSANRVYGYTF. CDR3 nucleotides: TGTGCCAGCAGCTCCGCTAACAGGGTTTATGGCTACACCTTC.

This clone was seen only once. The chain carries TRBV7-9 and TRBJ2-1; 10 bases align to TRBD1. With 5 bases clipped from V and 5 bases from J, the junction kept 6 bases outside the gene matches. Germline V lookup: CDR1 SEHNR, CDR2 FQNEAQ (reference sequence). The CDR3 contains 15 residues. The DNA of the CDR3 is TGTGCCAGCAGCCCCGGGACAGGGGAAAACAATGAGCAGTTCTTC. It is translated as CASSPGTGENNEQFF. Filled out from reference TRBV7-9 and TRBJ2-1, the complete variable domain reads DTGVSQNPRHKITKRGQNVTFRCDPISEHNRLYWYRQTLGQGPEFLTYFQNEAQLEKSRLLSDRFSAERPKGSFSTLEIQRTEQGDSAMYLCASSPGTGENNEQFFGPGTRLTVL.

This chain joins TRBV11-2 and TRBJ2-1, with 13 bases identical to TRBD2. Trimming cost V 0 bases and J 1 base; bases outside gene matches: 9. The CDR3 has 20 amino acids. Germline CDR1 SGHAT, CDR2 FQNNGV. In nucleotides, the CDR3 is TGTGCCAGCAGCTTAGAGACTAGCGGGGGGTACTTCGGATCCTACAATGAGCAGTTCTTC. Translating it yields CASSLETSGGYFGSYNEQFF.

The V gene is TRBV7-3, the J gene TRBJ2-1, with 8 bases lining up with TRBD2. The CDR3 is 15 residues long. The trim removed 2 bases at V and 7 bases at J, leaving 7 bases unmatched. CDR1 is SGHTA, CDR2 FQGTGA, per germline. The CDR3, as DNA: TGTGCCAGCAGCTTAGAACTAGCGGTACTTAATGAGCAGTTCTTC. Translation gives CASSLELAVLNEQFF.

The chain combines TRBV9 with TRBJ1-4; 11 bases fit TRBD1. CDR1 SGDLS and CDR2 YYNGEE come from the germline V gene. The junction had 4 bases not matched to a gene; V was cut back by 3 bases and J by 0 bases. The CDR3 extends over 17 amino acids. CDR3 in DNA: TGTGCCAGCAGCGCGGGGGGACAGGGGGCAACTAATGAAAAACTGTTTTTT. Encoded protein: CASSAGGQGATNEKLFF. Full variable domain (outside the CDR3, taken from reference TRBV9 and TRBJ1-4): DSGVTQTPKHLITATGQRVTLRCSPRSGDLSVYWYQQSLDQGLQFLIQYYNGEERAKGNILERFSAQQFPDLHSELNLSSLELGDSALYFCASSAGGQGATNEKLFFGSGTQLSVL.

V gene TRBV9 combines with J gene TRBJ2-7, with 7 bases aligning to TRBD1. V gave up 4 bases and J gave up 0 bases; unmatched junction bases: 7. This CDR3 is built from 15 residues. Germline V lookup: CDR1 SGDLS, CDR2 YYNGEE. The CDR3 spells CASSSRQGSSYEQYF. CDR3 nucleotide sequence: TGTGCCAGCAGCTCCAGACAGGGAAGCTCCTACGAGCAGTACTTC.

The chain recombines TRBV2 with TRBJ2-5, with TRBD2 identical over 7 bases. Germline V CDR1 and CDR2: SNHLY, FYNNEI. The CDR3 runs to 15 residues. The J segment lost 0 bases and the V segment lost 6 bases, leaving 7 bases of the junction unmatched. CDR3 residues: CASRETRGDQETQYF. The DNA of the CDR3 is TGTGCCAGCAGGGAAACACGGGGGGACCAAGAGACCCAGTACTTC.

In this sample, this clone turned up once. CDR3 nucleotide sequence: TGCGCCAGCAGCTTGGAGGGGTGGGGCCGGGGGGAGAACACTGAAGCTTTCTTT. Translation: CASSLEGWGRGENTEAFF. The chain carries TRBV5-1 and TRBJ1-1; D is perhaps TRBD1 (5 bases). CDR1 is SGHRS, CDR2 YFSETQ, per germline. V shed 0 bases and J shed 1 base, with 19 bases lying between them. The CDR3 spans 18 residues.

This clone has a single count. This chain joins TRBV2 and TRBJ2-3; 9 bases fit TRBD1. CDR1 is SNHLY, CDR2 FYNNEI, per germline. J was trimmed by 4 bases and V by 8 bases; bases with no gene match: 10. The CDR3 is 15 amino acids. Written as DNA, the CDR3 is TGTGCCAGCTCATCCGGGACAGGGATAGCAGATACGCAGTATTTT. It is translated as CASSSGTGIADTQYF.

The genes are TRBV12-5 and TRBJ2-7; TRBD2 might be the D (6 bases). The CDR3 is 14 residues long. CDR1 is LGHNT, CDR2 FRNRAP, per germline. The V end was cut by 7 bases, the J end by 4 bases, with 17 bases between. CDR3 in amino acids: CASASWRDQYEQYF. The CDR3 DNA is TGTGCTAGTGCCTCATGGAGGGATCAATACGAGCAGTACTTC. The full variable domain, with the rest looked up from reference TRBV12-5 and TRBJ2-7, is DARVTQTPRHKVTEMGQEVTMRCQPILGHNTVFWYRQTMMQGLELLAYFRNRAPLDDSGMPKDRFSAEMPDATLATLKIQPSEPRDSAVYFCASASWRDQYEQYFGPGTRLTVT.

V and J are TRBV7-2 and TRBJ1-4; 10 positions agree with TRBD1. The CDR3 runs 15 residues. Per the germline V gene, CDR1 is SGHTA and CDR2 is FQGNSA. The V and J ends lost 5 bases and 7 bases, in that order; junction bases with no gene match: 7. The DNA for the CDR3 is TGTGCCAGCAGCCAGACCGGGACAGGGGCTGAAAAACTGTTTTTT. This encodes CASSQTGTGAEKLFF.

This chain connects TRBV28 to TRBJ1-3; D may be TRBD1 (5 bases). The CDR3 runs 14 residues. The germline gives CDR1 MDHEN, CDR2 SYDVKM. Trimming stripped 7 bases from V and 1 base from J, with 11 bases between. The CDR3 DNA sequence: TGTGCCAGCACCAGGGCAGGGTCTGGAAACACCATATATTTT. Translating gives CASTRAGSGNTIYF.

J is TRBJ1-5 and V is TRBV5-6; a possible D gene is TRBD1 (6 bases). The ends were cut back, 2 bases at V and 6 bases at J, with 12 bases in the middle. Germline CDR1 SGHDT, CDR2 YYEEEE. The length of the CDR3 is 14 residues. This CDR3 reads CASSLQGFGQPQHF. In nucleotides, the CDR3 is TGTGCCAGCAGCTTACAGGGATTTGGTCAGCCCCAGCATTTT.

The genes are TRBV4-1 and TRBJ1-5, with 8 bases identical to TRBD1. The CDR3 contains 15 residues. The germline CDR1 and CDR2 sequences are MGHRA and YSYEKL. J was trimmed by 6 bases and V by 3 bases; bases with no gene match: 7. CDR3 DNA sequence: TGCGCCAGCAGCCAGACGGACAGGGTATTTCAGCCCCAGCATTTT. Translation gives CASSQTDRVFQPQHF.

V and J are TRBV29-1 and TRBJ2-1; 9 positions match TRBD2. In germline, CDR1 is SQVTM, CDR2 ANQGSEA. V lost 5 bases to trimming and J lost 8 bases; unmatched junction nucleotides: 10. This CDR3 has 14 amino acids. CDR3 sequence (DNA): TGCAGCGTTCTCGAGCGGGGGGTTAATCATGAGCAGTTCTTC. This encodes CSVLERGVNHEQFF.

The chain joins TRBV6-4 to TRBJ1-6; a weak D match, TRBD1 (6 bases). Germline loops: CDR1 MRHNA, CDR2 SNTAGT. The V end was cut by 6 bases, the J end by 6 bases, with 15 bases between. CDR3 length: 15 residues. CDR3 amino acids: CASSGQYPSNSPLHF. CDR3 in DNA: TGTGCCAGCAGCGGACAGTACCCTTCTAATTCACCCCTCCACTTT.

The rearrangement joins TRBV9 to TRBJ1-2; 9 nucleotides align to TRBD1. The germline V gene has CDR1 SGDLS and CDR2 YYNGEE. The CDR3 has 15 residues. V dropped 0 bases and J dropped 8; count of bases not matched to a gene: 8. The CDR3 loop is CASSVAEQGAGGYTF. The CDR3 bases are TGTGCCAGCAGCGTAGCAGAACAGGGGGCTGGAGGCTACACCTTC.

The chain carries TRBV4-1 and TRBJ1-1; 7 bases fit TRBD1. Losses at the gene ends were 4 bases for V and 2 bases for J; bases not matched to a gene: 13. The germline CDR1 and CDR2 sequences are MGHRA and YSYEKL. The CDR3 has 17 amino acids. The CDR3 is CASSRLSAGQSNTEAFF. The CDR3 region has the DNA TGCGCCAGCAGCCGACTTAGTGCGGGACAGTCAAACACTGAAGCTTTCTTT.

The genes are TRBV4-2 and TRBJ2-1; TRBD2 might be the D (7 bases). The CDR3 covers 14 residues. CDR1 LGHNA and CDR2 YNFKEQ come from the germline V gene. V lost 3 bases and J lost 8, with 14 bases in between. The CDR3 DNA reads as TGTGCCAGCAGCCATCTTCAGGGGAGGGATGAGCAGTTCTTC. Encoded protein: CASSHLQGRDEQFF.

This clone was counted between two and nine times. V and J are TRBV28 and TRBJ1-1, with 8 bases aligning to TRBD1. This CDR3 has 15 residues. Germline values: CDR1 MDHEN, CDR2 SYDVKM. Trimming removed 6 bases from V and 1 base from J; junction bases left unmatched: 7. The CDR3: CASRPGGGGNTEAFF. The CDR3 DNA is TGTGCCAGCAGACCAGGGGGCGGGGGGAACACTGAAGCTTTCTTT.

The chain has TRBV10-3 and TRBJ2-1; maybe TRBD2 (5 bases). The CDR3 is 14 amino acids. The ends were cut back, 0 bases at V and 4 bases at J, with 7 bases in the middle. From germline, CDR1 is ENHRY and CDR2 SYGVKD. The CDR3 here is CAISESSEYNEQFF. The CDR3 DNA follows: TGTGCCATCAGTGAGTCTAGCGAGTACAATGAGCAGTTCTTC.

The chain has TRBV6-5 and TRBJ2-7; a weak D match, TRBD2 (5 bases). The V end lost 6 bases, the J end lost 6 bases, and 15 bases lay between the germline ends. Germline CDR1 MNHEY, CDR2 SVGAGI. The CDR3 is 13 residues long. The CDR3 loop reads CASRSTEVGEQYF. For the CDR3, the DNA is TGTGCCAGCAGATCAACGGAGGTTGGCGAGCAGTACTTC.